A selection of T cell receptor beta chains follows, all from one sample in a study of patients and donors after allogeneic stem cell transplantation. TCRdb itself ran the RT-PCR reads through MiXCR, one entry per CDR3 protein. This sample has about 960,000 distinct CDR3 sequences, with more than 15% found just once. The sequenced material came from blood, either unsorted or a sorted T cell fraction (not recorded which). The receptors here all came from a human donor who was either an allogeneic HSCT recipient or a stem cell or donor lymphocyte infusion donor (not recorded which). It is not recorded whose cells these are; they may come from a transplant donor. The CDR3 runs from the conserved cysteine through the conserved F or W. D genes are given only for firm matches. Clone size is stated in some rows and not others, as once, few, many or a class when expanded.

length: 16
D: TRBD2
J: TRBJ2-1
size: -
V: TRBV4-3
DNA: TGCGCCAGCAGCCAAGGGCCTAGCGGGGGGGCAAATGAGCAGTTCTTC
CDR3: CASSQGPSGGANEQFF

length: 15
D: -
J: TRBJ2-3
size: few
V: TRBV20-1
DNA: TGCAGTGCTAGAGCCGATGTTGGCCTCACAGATACGCAGTATTTT
CDR3: CSARADVGLTDTQYF

length: 17
D: TRBD2
J: TRBJ2-3
size: few
V: TRBV4-1
DNA: TGCGCCAGCAGCCCCCAATATACTAGCGGAGGGGTGGATACGCAGTATTTT
CDR3: CASSPQYTSGGVDTQYF

length: 14
D: -
J: TRBJ2-2
size: few
V: TRBV5-1
DNA: TGCGCCAGCAGCTTGCAGGTGAACACCGGGGAGCTGTTTTTT
CDR3: CASSLQVNTGELFF

length: 15
D: TRBD2
J: TRBJ2-1
size: once
V: TRBV11-2
DNA: TGTGCCAGCAGCTTACTGAGCGGGGCTAACAATGAGCAGTTCTTC
CDR3: CASSLLSGANNEQFF

length: 10
D: -
J: TRBJ1-1
size: few
V: TRBV29-1
DNA: TGCTGTGGGGGTGACACTGAAGCTTTCTTT
CDR3: CCGGDTEAFF

length: 15
D: -
J: TRBJ2-5
size: few
V: TRBV10-3
DNA: TGTGCCATCAGTGGAGGGACCCCAAGGCTAGAGACCCAGTACTTC
CDR3: CAISGGTPRLETQYF

length: 17
D: -
J: TRBJ2-5
size: -
V: TRBV11-3
DNA: TGTGCCAGCAGCTTAGATCAGAGGCTAGCCACCCCCGGGACCCAGTACTTC
CDR3: CASSLDQRLATPGTQYF

length: 13
D: -
J: TRBJ2-7
size: -
V: TRBV6-1
DNA: TGTGCCAGCAGCCTCCTGTGGGGGCTGGAGCAGTACTTC
CDR3: CASSLLWGLEQYF

length: 17
D: -
J: TRBJ2-1
size: many
V: TRBV4-2
DNA: TGTGCCAGCAGCCCAGAGGCTTCGAGACCCCAAGGGGATGAGCAGTTCTTC
CDR3: CASSPEASRPQGDEQFF

length: 15
D: -
J: TRBJ2-7
size: -
V: TRBV6-1
DNA: TGTGCCAGCAGTGAAGCCGGTCACAGCTCCTACGAGCAGTACTTC
CDR3: CASSEAGHSSYEQYF

length: 13
D: -
J: TRBJ1-3
size: -
V: TRBV7-9
DNA: TGTGCCAGCCAGGGGACGGCCGGAAACACCATATATTTT
CDR3: CASQGTAGNTIYF

length: 12
D: -
J: TRBJ2-7
size: few
V: TRBV20-1
DNA: TGCAGCTTCCTCAGGGAGCACGGCGAGCAGTACTTC
CDR3: CSFLREHGEQYF

length: 13
D: -
J: TRBJ1-2
size: many
V: TRBV27
DNA: TGTGCCAGCAGTTTAGGGGGTTACTATGGCTACACCTTC
CDR3: CASSLGGYYGYTF

length: 12
D: -
J: TRBJ2-7
size: -
V: TRBV5-4
DNA: TGTGCCAGCAGCCCAGAGGAGGGGGAGCAGTACTTC
CDR3: CASSPEEGEQYF

length: 15
D: TRBD2
J: TRBJ2-1
size: many
V: TRBV7-8
DNA: TGTGCCAGCAGCGTATTAGCGGGGGACTACAATGAGCAGTTCTTC
CDR3: CASSVLAGDYNEQFF

length: 15
D: -
J: TRBJ1-5
size: many
V: TRBV12-3/TRBV12-4
DNA: TGTGCCAGCAGTCCATATGGCCGTGGCAATCAGCCCCAGCATTTT
CDR3: CASSPYGRGNQPQHF

length: 16
D: TRBD2
J: TRBJ2-1
size: -
V: TRBV5-1
DNA: TGCGCCAGCAGCTCGGGACTAGCGGGGAAATACAATGAGCAGTTCTTC
CDR3: CASSSGLAGKYNEQFF

length: 15
D: -
J: TRBJ2-3
size: -
V: TRBV7-3
DNA: TGTGCCAGCAGCAATCTCGGGACTGCCACAGATACGCAGTATTTT
CDR3: CASSNLGTATDTQYF

length: 17
D: TRBD1
J: TRBJ1-2
size: -
V: TRBV25-1
DNA: TGTGCCAGCAGTACCCCCGCGGTGAGGGGGCGCGGCTATGGCTACACCTTC
CDR3: CASSTPAVRGRGYGYTF

length: 16
D: -
J: TRBJ1-1
size: -
V: TRBV19
DNA: TGTGCCAGTAGTTTATCGACAGAACTAACGGGGACTGAAGCTTTCTTT
CDR3: CASSLSTELTGTEAFF

length: 16
D: TRBD2
J: TRBJ2-2
size: few
V: TRBV7-2
DNA: TGTGCCAGCAGCTTAGTTGGCGGGGGGAACACCGGGGAGCTGTTTTTT
CDR3: CASSLVGGGNTGELFF

length: 14
D: -
J: TRBJ1-4
size: -
V: TRBV5-6
DNA: TGTGCCAGCAGGTTACAGGGAGGGAATGAAAAACTGTTTTTT
CDR3: CASRLQGGNEKLFF

length: 18
D: TRBD1
J: TRBJ1-1
size: few
V: TRBV10-3
DNA: TGTGCCATCAGTGAGTTGCTCCTGACAGGGGGTGAATTGGGTGAAGCTTTCTTT
CDR3: CAISELLLTGGELGEAFF

length: 15
D: -
J: TRBJ2-7
size: few
V: TRBV12-3/TRBV12-4
DNA: TGTGCCAGCAGCAGGGACACTCAGAGCTCCTACGAGCAGTACTTC
CDR3: CASSRDTQSSYEQYF

length: 15
D: -
J: TRBJ1-4
size: -
V: TRBV12-3/TRBV12-4
DNA: TGTGCCAGCACCCGAAAAGCGGGTCTGGTGGAAAAACTGTTTTTT
CDR3: CASTRKAGLVEKLFF

length: 15
D: -
J: TRBJ2-4
size: -
V: TRBV15
DNA: TGTGCCACCAGCAGAGATGGCCAGTACAAAAACATTCAGTACTTC
CDR3: CATSRDGQYKNIQYF

length: 18
D: TRBD2
J: TRBJ2-3
size: -
V: TRBV12-5
DNA: TGTGCTAGTGGTCGGACTAGCGGGAATGGGTGGGGCACAGATACGCAGTATTTT
CDR3: CASGRTSGNGWGTDTQYF

length: 14
D: -
J: TRBJ2-7
size: few
V: TRBV10-2
DNA: TGCGCCAGCACTCCGGACCTGCTAATCTACGAGCAGTACTTC
CDR3: CASTPDLLIYEQYF

length: 15
D: -
J: TRBJ2-3
size: -
V: TRBV20-1
DNA: TGCAGTGCCCACCTAGTGGCAAGAGGAGCCGATACGCAGTATTTT
CDR3: CSAHLVARGADTQYF

length: 13
D: -
J: TRBJ2-3
size: few
V: TRBV12-3/TRBV12-4
DNA: TGTGCCAGCAGTTTACCCCCCGGGTATACGCAGTATTTT
CDR3: CASSLPPGYTQYF

length: 15
D: -
J: TRBJ1-2
size: -
V: TRBV6-1
DNA: TGTGCCAGCAGTCCCTGGGGGGGGGCTAACTATGGCTACACCTTC
CDR3: CASSPWGGANYGYTF

length: 13
D: -
J: TRBJ1-2
size: many
V: TRBV5-1
DNA: TGCGCCAGCAGCTTGGCCCAGTACTATGGCTACACCTTC
CDR3: CASSLAQYYGYTF

length: 13
D: -
J: TRBJ2-5
size: few
V: TRBV20-1
DNA: TGCAGTGCTAGCCTAAGTTACCAAGAGACCCAGTACTTC
CDR3: CSASLSYQETQYF

length: 13
D: -
J: TRBJ2-5
size: -
V: TRBV10-3
DNA: TGTGCCATCAGAGCAGGGTTAGGGGAGACCCAGTACTTC
CDR3: CAIRAGLGETQYF

length: 15
D: TRBD2
J: TRBJ2-1
size: -
V: TRBV7-2
DNA: TGTGCCAGCAGCTCCAGTGGGAGGGATTTCGATGAGCAGTTCTTC
CDR3: CASSSSGRDFDEQFF

length: 15
D: -
J: TRBJ1-2
size: few
V: TRBV27
DNA: TGTGCCAGCAGTTTAAGTATGGGCAGGGGAGGTGGCTACACCTTC
CDR3: CASSLSMGRGGGYTF

length: 13
D: -
J: TRBJ1-1
size: -
V: TRBV20-1
DNA: TGCAGTGCTAGAGGTTCGGAACACACTGAAGCTTTCTTT
CDR3: CSARGSEHTEAFF

length: 16
D: -
J: TRBJ1-1
size: -
V: TRBV13
DNA: TGTGCCAGCAGCTTAGTGGTCAGGGGCATGAACACTGAAGCTTTCTTT
CDR3: CASSLVVRGMNTEAFF

length: 14
D: TRBD2
J: TRBJ2-1
size: -
V: TRBV30
DNA: TGTGCCTGGAGTAGCGCTAGCGGGGCTGGTGAGCAGTTCTTC
CDR3: CAWSSASGAGEQFF

length: 12
D: -
J: TRBJ2-7
size: once
V: TRBV20-1
DNA: TGCAGTGCTAGTGGGCCTCCATACGAGCAGTACTTC
CDR3: CSASGPPYEQYF

length: 16
D: TRBD2
J: TRBJ2-7
size: -
V: TRBV27
DNA: TGTGCCAGCAGTTCCTCTGGGGGGACTAACTCCTACGAGCAGTACTTC
CDR3: CASSSSGGTNSYEQYF

length: 19
D: -
J: TRBJ2-2
size: many
V: TRBV12-3/TRBV12-4
DNA: TGTGCCAGCAGTTTATGTTGTCTTAATTCGGCATCCCACACCGGGGAGCTGTTTTTT
CDR3: CASSLCCLNSASHTGELFF

length: 15
D: TRBD2
J: TRBJ2-3
size: few
V: TRBV5-5
DNA: TGTGCCAGCAGCTCCTGGGGGGGAGCGGCAGATACGCAGTATTTT
CDR3: CASSSWGGAADTQYF

length: 16
D: -
J: TRBJ2-1
size: few
V: TRBV12-3/TRBV12-4
DNA: TGTGCCAGCAGTTTAGTTCCCCCACCTTCCTACAATGAGCAGTTCTTC
CDR3: CASSLVPPPSYNEQFF

length: 14
D: TRBD2
J: TRBJ2-5
size: few
V: TRBV2
DNA: TGTGCCAGCAGCCCTACTAGCGGGAAGAAGACCCAGTACTTC
CDR3: CASSPTSGKKTQYF

length: 14
D: TRBD1
J: TRBJ1-3
size: -
V: TRBV7-3
DNA: TGTGCCAGCAGCTCACAGGGGAATGGAAACACCATATATTTT
CDR3: CASSSQGNGNTIYF

length: 13
D: -
J: TRBJ1-1
size: -
V: TRBV12-3/TRBV12-4
DNA: TGTGCCAGCAGGGTGACAGGCGGTCGTGGGGCTTTCTTT
CDR3: CASRVTGGRGAFF

length: 14
D: TRBD2
J: TRBJ2-3
size: few
V: TRBV29-1
DNA: TGCAGCGTTGAAGTGGCGGGGGGCCATGGTACGCAGTATTTT
CDR3: CSVEVAGGHGTQYF

length: 15
D: TRBD2
J: TRBJ2-3
size: few
V: TRBV6-1
DNA: TGTGCCAGCACCGGTAGCGGGGGGTATGTAGATACGCAGTATTTT
CDR3: CASTGSGGYVDTQYF

length: 13
D: -
J: TRBJ2-2
size: few
V: TRBV12-3/TRBV12-4
DNA: TGTGCCAGCCGGTTATCGAACACCGGGGAGCTGTTTTTT
CDR3: CASRLSNTGELFF